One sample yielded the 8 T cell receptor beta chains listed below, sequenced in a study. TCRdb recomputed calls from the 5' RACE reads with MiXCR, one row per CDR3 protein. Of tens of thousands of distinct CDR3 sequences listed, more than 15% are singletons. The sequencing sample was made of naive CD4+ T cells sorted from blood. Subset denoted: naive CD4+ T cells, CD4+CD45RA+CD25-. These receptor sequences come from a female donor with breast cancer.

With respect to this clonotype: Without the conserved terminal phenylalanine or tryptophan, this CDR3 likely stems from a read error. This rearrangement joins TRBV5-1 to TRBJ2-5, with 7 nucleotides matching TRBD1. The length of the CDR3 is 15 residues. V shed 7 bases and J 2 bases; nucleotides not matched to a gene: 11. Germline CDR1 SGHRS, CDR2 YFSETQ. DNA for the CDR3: TGCGCCAGCCGAGTGAGTAGGGGGCGGCAAGAGACCCAGTACTTG. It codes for CASRVSRGRQETQYL.

As DNA, the CDR3 is TGTGCCAGCAGCTTAAGCGCGGGGGCCTACGAGCAGTACTTC. This gives the protein CASSLSAGAYEQYF. V usage is TRBV7-2 and J usage is TRBJ2-7, with 7 nucleotides matching TRBD2. Germline CDR1 is SGHTA and CDR2 is FQGNSA. The CDR3 covers 14 residues. J was trimmed by 2 bases and V by 2 bases; bases with no gene match: 3.

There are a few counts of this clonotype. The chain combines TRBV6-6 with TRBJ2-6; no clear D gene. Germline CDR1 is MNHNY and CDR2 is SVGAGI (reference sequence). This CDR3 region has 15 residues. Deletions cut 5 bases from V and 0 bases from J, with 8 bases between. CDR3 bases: TGTGCCAGCAGTGAACATCACTCTGGGGCCAACGTCCTGACTTTC. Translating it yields CASSEHHSGANVLTF.

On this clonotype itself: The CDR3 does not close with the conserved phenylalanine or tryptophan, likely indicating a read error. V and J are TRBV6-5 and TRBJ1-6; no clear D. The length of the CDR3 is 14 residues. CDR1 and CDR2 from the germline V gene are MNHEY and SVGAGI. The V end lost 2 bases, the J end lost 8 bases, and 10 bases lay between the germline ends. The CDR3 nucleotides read TGTGCCAGCAGTTACACAGCCGAGGATTCACCCCTCCACTGT. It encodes CASSYTAEDSPLHC.

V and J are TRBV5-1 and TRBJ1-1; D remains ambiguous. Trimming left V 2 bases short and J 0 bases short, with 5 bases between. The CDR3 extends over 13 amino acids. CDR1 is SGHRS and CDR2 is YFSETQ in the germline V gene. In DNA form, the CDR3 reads TGCGCCAGCAGCTTAACGTTGAACACTGAAGCTTTCTTT. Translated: CASSLTLNTEAFF.

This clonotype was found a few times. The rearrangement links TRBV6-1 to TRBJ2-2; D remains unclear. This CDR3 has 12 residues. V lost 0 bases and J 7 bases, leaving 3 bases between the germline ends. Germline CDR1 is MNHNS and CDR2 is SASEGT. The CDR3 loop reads CASSEASGELFF. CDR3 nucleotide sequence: TGTGCCAGCAGTGAAGCGAGCGGGGAGCTGTTTTTT.

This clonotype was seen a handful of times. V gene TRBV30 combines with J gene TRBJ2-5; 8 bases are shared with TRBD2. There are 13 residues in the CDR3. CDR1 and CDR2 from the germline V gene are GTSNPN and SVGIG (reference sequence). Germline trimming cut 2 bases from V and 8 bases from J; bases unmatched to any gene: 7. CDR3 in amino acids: CAWSPTSGYTQYF. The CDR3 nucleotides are TGTGCCTGGAGTCCCACTAGCGGATACACCCAGTACTTC. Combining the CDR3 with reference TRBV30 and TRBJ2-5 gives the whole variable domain SQTIHQWPATLVQPVGSPLSLECTVEGTSNPNLYWYRQAAGRGLQLLFYSVGIGQISSEVPQNLSASRPQDRQFILSSKKLLLSDSGFYLCAWSPTSGYTQYFGPGTRLLVL.

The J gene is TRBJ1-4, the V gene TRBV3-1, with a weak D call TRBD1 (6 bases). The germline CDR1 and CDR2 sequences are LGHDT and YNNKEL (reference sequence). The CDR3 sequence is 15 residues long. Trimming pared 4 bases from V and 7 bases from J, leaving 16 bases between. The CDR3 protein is CASSPGGRGGEKLFF. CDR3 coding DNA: TGTGCCAGCAGCCCTGGGGGCAGAGGCGGTGAAAAACTGTTTTTT.